This TCR beta chain was sequenced for a study of a mutant IDH1 vaccine in newly diagnosed glioma. Time point denoted: week 11, during vaccination. Every vaccine dose comprised 300 ug of mutant IDH1 20-mer peptide plus topical imiquimod. CDR1 and CDR2 (germline): ENHRY, SYGVKD. The length of the CDR3 is 15 residues. The junction had 8 bases not matched to a gene; V was cut back by 6 bases and J by 3 bases. Using immunoSEQ multiplex PCR, the repertoire was profiled, and TCRdb retains in-frame clones only, with some absent. The sample has roughly 110,000 clones, roughly 90% seen once. With regard to this clone: Its antigen is currently unknown.

The chain joins TRBV10-3 to TRBJ2-7; TRBD1 agrees at 10 bases. The receptor's source is a woman aged 45-65 years with glioma. Sample: PBMCs, taken from a glioma patient whose treatment included an IDH1 peptide vaccine. CDR3 DNA: TGTGCCATCAGGAGGGGGACAGGGGAATTCTACGAGCAGTACTTC. Amino acid sequence: CAIRRGTGEFYEQYF.